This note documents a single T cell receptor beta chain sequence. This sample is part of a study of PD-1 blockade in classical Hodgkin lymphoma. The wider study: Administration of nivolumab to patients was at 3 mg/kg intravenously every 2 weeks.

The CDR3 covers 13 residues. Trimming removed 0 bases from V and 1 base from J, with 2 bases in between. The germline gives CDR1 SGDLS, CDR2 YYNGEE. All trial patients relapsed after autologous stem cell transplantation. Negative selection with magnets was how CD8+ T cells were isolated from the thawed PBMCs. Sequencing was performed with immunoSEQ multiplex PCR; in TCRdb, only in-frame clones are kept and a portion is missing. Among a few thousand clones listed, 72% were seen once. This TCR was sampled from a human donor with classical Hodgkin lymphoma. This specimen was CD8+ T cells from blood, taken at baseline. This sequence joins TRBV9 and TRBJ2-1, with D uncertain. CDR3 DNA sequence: TGTGCCAGCAGCGTAGGGTCCTACAATGAGCAGTTCTTC. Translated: CASSVGSYNEQFF.